The sequence of this TCR beta chain was determined in a study of Ad26.COV2.S vaccination and SARS-CoV-2 variants. There are 12 residues in the CDR3. Trimming cost V 7 bases and J 4 bases, with 10 bases left between them. Per the germline V gene, CDR1 is MDHEN and CDR2 is SYDVKM. General study points: Substantial breadth was reportedly displayed by spike-specific CD8+ and CD4+ T cell responses after vaccination.

Details on this clone: Antigen unknown.

This sample's treatment: about 20 received Ad26.COV2.S at low or high dose, single or two shots; a few received placebo; per-sample allocation not given. Samples were taken on day 63 after the first vaccine or placebo injection. Built on an Ad26 vector, the vaccine expressed Wuhan-strain SARS-CoV-2 spike. The protocol was immunoSEQ multiplex PCR, while the TCRdb copy is restricted to in-frame clones and leaves out a portion. This table has about 480,000 clones, around nine tenths appearing once. Sequenced material: peripheral blood, taken in a trial of Ad26.COV2.S vaccine versus placebo. J is TRBJ1-1 and V is TRBV28; D is perhaps TRBD1 (5 bases). The receptor comes from a person between 18 and 65 years old who received the Ad26.COV2.S COVID-19 vaccine or a placebo. The CDR3 DNA sequence: TGTGCCAGCATCTCGGGGGGCACTGAAGCTTTCTTT. Translation: CASISGGTEAFF.